This TCR beta chain was sequenced for a study of Graves' ophthalmopathy and Graves' hyperthyroidism. Study findings and constraints: A classifier, a 13-signature model, separated ophthalmopathy from stable hyperthyroidism with roughly 90% sensitivity and 75% to 83% specificity.

At least ten counts were recorded for this clonotype. Its antigen is not identified. The CDR3 is 15 residues long. The V end was cut by 7 bases, the J end by 1 base, with 17 bases between. Per the germline V gene, CDR1 is SGHVS and CDR2 is FQNEAQ. Amplification targeted the TCR beta CDR3 regions, with RNA transcripts as the source material. Second-round multiplex PCR came after first-round RT-PCR with HTBI primers. One entry per CDR3 protein, called by TCRdb with MiXCR from the multiplex PCR reads. Of 400,000 or so distinct CDR3 sequences listed, roughly a sixth are singletons. The receptor's source is an adult woman with stable Graves' hyperthyroidism. The chain is built from TRBV7-8 and TRBJ2-7; either TRBD1 or TRBD2 may supply D (5 bases each). The sequenced material came from peripheral blood. CDR3 sequence (DNA): TGTGCCAGCACTGGGGGACGGCTGACTTCCTACGAGCAGTACTTC. Its protein product is CASTGGRLTSYEQYF. The variable domain in full, completed from reference TRBV7-8 and TRBJ2-7, reads GAGVSQSPRYKVAKRGQDVALRCDPISGHVSLFWYQQALGQGPEFLTYFQNEAQLDKSGLPSDRFFAERPEGSVSTLKIQRTQQEDSAVYLCASTGGRLTSYEQYFGPGTRLTVT.